This T cell receptor beta chain was sequenced for a study of T cell clonotyping in hematopoietic cell transplantation. Study-wide findings and caveats: Broader posttransplant TCR repertoire diversity was predicted by graft donor and pretransplant recipient Inverse Simpson Index values. After transplant, recipient diversity fell while pathologically expanded clonotypes grew through day 180.

The protocol was immunoSEQ multiplex PCR, while the TCRdb copy is restricted to in-frame clones and leaves out a portion. The profile shows more than 55,000 clones, just under 95% of them singletons. This clone came up once. The antigen is unknown. V shed 7 bases and J shed 4 bases, with 13 bases lying between them. This CDR3 has 13 amino acids. The V gene's germline CDR1 is MDHEN and CDR2 SYDVKM. The rearrangement uses TRBV28 and TRBJ1-2, with a possible D match to TRBD1 (5 bases). The specimen sequenced was peripheral blood mononuclear cells. The sequence derives from a man between 50 and 59 years old in good health. Some clones in this sample may be carry-over from other donors' samples. As DNA, the CDR3 is TGTGCCAGCACTTGGGACGAAAGCTATGGCTACACCTTC. As protein: CASTWDESYGYTF.